In this sample, the clone carrying this TCR beta chain turned up a few times. V lost 0 bases and J lost 5, with 11 bases in between. From germline, CDR1 is LGHDT and CDR2 YNNKEL (reference sequence). This CDR3 spans 15 amino acids. The source of the sample is a study of blood T cell repertoires in COVID-19. In the original analysis: Amplified reference gene primers provided the basis for estimating nucleated cell counts. Measured with immunoSEQ multiplex PCR; TCRdb has only the in-frame clones, and not every one. V, J and clone size were drawn from that table, and D and trimming were deduced from the DNA. Among 55,000 to 70,000 clones, about 85% were seen once, and the ten largest hold around 3.7%.

The clonotype comes from a woman aged 50 to 60 with COVID-19, enrolled during active disease. The sequencing input was peripheral blood. This sequence joins TRBV3-1 (or the pseudogene TRBV3-2) and TRBJ1-5; D gene ambiguous. CDR3 region: CASSQDGRRDQPQHF. In nucleotides, the CDR3 is TGTGCCAGCAGCCAAGATGGGAGAAGGGATCAGCCCCAGCATTTT.